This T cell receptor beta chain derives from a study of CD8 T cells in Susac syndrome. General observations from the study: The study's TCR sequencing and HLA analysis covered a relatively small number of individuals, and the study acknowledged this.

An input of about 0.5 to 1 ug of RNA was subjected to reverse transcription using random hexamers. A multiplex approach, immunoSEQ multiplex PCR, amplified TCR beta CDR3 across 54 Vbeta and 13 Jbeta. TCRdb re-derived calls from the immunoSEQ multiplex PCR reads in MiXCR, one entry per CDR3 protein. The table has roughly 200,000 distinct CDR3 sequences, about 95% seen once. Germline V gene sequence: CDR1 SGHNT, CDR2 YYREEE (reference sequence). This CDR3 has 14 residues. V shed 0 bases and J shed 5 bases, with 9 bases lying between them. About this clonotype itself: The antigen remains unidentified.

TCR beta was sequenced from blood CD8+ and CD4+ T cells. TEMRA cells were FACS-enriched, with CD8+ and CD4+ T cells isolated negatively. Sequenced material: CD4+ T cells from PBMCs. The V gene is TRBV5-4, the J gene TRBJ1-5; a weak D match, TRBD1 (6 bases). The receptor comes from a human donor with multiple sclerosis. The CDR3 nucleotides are TGTGCCAGCAGCTTGGGGGGGGCCGATCAGCCCCAGCATTTT. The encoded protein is CASSLGGADQPQHF. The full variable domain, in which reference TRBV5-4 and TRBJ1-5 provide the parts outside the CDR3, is ETGVTQSPTHLIKTRGQQVTLRCSSQSGHNTVSWYQQALGQGPQFIFQYYREEENGRGNFPPRFSGLQFPNYSSELNVNALELDDSALYLCASSLGGADQPQHFGDGTRLSIL.